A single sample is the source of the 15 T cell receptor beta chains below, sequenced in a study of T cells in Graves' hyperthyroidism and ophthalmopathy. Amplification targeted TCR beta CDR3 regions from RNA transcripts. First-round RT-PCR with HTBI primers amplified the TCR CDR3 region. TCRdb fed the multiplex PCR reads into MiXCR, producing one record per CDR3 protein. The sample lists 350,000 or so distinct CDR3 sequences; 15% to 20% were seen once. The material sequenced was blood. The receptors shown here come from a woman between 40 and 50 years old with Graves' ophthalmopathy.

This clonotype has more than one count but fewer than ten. The CDR3 bases are TGTGCCAGCAGTTGGAACAGGCTTGGGATGAACTACTACGAGCAGTACTTC. Translation gives CASSWNRLGMNYYEQYF. The chain is built from TRBV6-2 or TRBV6-3 and TRBJ2-7; a weak D match, TRBD1 (5 bases). Germline CDR1 reads MNHEY; CDR2 reads SVGEGT. Trimming stripped 4 bases from V and 3 bases from J, with 22 bases between. The length of the CDR3 is 17 residues.

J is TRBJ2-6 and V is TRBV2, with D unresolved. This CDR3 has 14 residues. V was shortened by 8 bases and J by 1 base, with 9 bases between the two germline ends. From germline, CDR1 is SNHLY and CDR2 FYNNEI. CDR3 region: CASAGGSGANVLTF. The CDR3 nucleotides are TGTGCCAGCGCCGGTGGGTCTGGGGCCAACGTCCTGACTTTC.

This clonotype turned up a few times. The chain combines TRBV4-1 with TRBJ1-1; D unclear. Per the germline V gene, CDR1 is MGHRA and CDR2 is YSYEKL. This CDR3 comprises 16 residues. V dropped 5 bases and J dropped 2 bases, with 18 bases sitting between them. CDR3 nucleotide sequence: TGCGCCAGCAGCGATTTCGGAAACACCTTTAACACTGAAGCTTTCTTT. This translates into CASSDFGNTFNTEAFF.

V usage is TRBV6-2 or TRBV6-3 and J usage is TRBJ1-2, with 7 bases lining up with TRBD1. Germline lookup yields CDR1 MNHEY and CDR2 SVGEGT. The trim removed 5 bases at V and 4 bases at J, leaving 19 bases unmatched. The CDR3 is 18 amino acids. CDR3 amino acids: CASSPSLGQEMNGYGYTF. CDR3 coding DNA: TGTGCCAGCAGTCCTAGCCTAGGACAGGAAATGAATGGCTATGGCTACACCTTC.

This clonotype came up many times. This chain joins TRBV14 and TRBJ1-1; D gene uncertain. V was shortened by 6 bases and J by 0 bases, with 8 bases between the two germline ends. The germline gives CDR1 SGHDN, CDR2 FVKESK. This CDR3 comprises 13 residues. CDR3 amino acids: CASREVLNTEAFF. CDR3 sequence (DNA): TGTGCCAGCAGAGAGGTTCTGAACACTGAAGCTTTCTTT.

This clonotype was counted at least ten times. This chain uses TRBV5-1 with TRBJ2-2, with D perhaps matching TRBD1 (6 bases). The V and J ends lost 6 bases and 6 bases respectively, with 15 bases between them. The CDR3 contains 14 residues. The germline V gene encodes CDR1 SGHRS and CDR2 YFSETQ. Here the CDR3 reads CASKLAGESGELFF. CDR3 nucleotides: TGCGCCAGCAAGCTTGCAGGGGAATCCGGGGAGCTGTTTTTT.

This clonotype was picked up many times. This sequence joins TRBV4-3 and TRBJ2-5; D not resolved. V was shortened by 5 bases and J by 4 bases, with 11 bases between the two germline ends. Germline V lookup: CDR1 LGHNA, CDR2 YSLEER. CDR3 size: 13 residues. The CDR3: CASSSRIRETQYF. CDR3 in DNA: TGCGCCAGCAGCTCCAGGATAAGAGAGACCCAGTACTTC.

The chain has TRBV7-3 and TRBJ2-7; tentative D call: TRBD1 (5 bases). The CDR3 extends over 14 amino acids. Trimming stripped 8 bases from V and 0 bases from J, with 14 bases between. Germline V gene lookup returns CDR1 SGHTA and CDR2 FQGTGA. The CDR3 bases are TGTGCCAGCCCATTGACAGAAAACTCCTACGAGCAGTACTTC. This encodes CASPLTENSYEQYF.

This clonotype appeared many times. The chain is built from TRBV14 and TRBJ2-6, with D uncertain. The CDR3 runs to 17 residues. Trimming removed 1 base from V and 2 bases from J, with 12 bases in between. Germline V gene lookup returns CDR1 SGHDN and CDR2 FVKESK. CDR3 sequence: CASSQAKGVPGANVLTF. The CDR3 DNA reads TGTGCCAGCAGCCAAGCGAAAGGAGTTCCTGGGGCCAACGTCCTGACTTTC.

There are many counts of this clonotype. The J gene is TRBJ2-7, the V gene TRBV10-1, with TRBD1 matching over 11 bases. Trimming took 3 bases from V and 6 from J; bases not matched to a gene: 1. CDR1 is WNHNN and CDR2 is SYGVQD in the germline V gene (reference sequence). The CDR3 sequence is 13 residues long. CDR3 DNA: TGCGCCAGCAGTGACGGGACAGGGGGCGAGCAGTACTTC. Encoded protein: CASSDGTGGEQYF.

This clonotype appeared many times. The CDR3 DNA reads as TGTGCCAGCAAAGACAGGGGGCGGGGACAGCCCCAGCATTTT. This sequence encodes CASKDRGRGQPQHF. The rearrangement links TRBV27 to TRBJ1-5; 10 bases are shared with TRBD1. V was pared by 7 bases and J by 7 bases, with 7 bases of the junction left unmatched. CDR3 size: 14 residues. CDR1 is MNHEY, CDR2 SMNVEV, per germline (reference sequence).

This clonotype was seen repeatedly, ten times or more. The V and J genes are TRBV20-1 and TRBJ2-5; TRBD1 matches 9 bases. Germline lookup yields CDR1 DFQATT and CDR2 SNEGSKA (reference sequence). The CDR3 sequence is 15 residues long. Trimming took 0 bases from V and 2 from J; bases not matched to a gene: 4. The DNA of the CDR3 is TGCAGTGCTAGAGATTACAGGGGGCTTCAAGAGACCCAGTACTTC. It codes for CSARDYRGLQETQYF.

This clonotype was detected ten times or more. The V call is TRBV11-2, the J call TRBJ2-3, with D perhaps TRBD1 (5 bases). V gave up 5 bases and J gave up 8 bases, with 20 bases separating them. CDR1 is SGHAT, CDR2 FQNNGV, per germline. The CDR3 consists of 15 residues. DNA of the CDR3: TGTGCCAGCAGCCCCGAGCGTACCCCAAGGGGTACGCAGTATTTT. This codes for CASSPERTPRGTQYF.

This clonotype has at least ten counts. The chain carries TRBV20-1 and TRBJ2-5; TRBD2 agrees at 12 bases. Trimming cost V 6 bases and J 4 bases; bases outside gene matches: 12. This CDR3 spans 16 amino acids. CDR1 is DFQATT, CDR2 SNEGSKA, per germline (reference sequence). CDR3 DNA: TGCAGTGCCGGGGGGGCTAGCGGGAGGGCGGGAGAGACCCAGTACTTC. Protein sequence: CSAGGASGRAGETQYF.

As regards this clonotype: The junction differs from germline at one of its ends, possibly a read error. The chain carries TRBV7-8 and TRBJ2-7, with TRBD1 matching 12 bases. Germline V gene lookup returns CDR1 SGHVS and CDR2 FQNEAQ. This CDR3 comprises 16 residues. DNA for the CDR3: TGTGCCAGCAGCTTTAGCGGGACAGGGGGCACCGGGGAGCTGTACTTC. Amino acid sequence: CASSFSGTGGTGELYF. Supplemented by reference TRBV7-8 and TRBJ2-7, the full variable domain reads GAGVSQSPRYKVAKRGQDVALRCDPISGHVSLFWYQQALGQGPEFLTYFQNEAQLDKSGLPSDRFFAERPEGSVSTLKIQRTQQEDSAVYLCASSFSGTGGTGELYFGPGTRLTVT.